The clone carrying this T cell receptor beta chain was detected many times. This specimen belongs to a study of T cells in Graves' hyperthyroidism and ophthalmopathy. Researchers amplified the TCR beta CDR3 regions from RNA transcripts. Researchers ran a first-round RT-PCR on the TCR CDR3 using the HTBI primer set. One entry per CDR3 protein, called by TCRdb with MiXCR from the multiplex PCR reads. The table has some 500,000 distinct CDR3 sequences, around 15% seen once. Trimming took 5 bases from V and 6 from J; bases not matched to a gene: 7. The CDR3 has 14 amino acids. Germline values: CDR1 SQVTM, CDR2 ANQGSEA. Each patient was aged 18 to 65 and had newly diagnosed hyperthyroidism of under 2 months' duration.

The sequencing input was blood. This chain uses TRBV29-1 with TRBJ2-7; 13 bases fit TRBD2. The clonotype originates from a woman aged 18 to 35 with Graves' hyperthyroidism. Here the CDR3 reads CSVLLAGGPGEQYF. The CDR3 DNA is TGCAGCGTTCTACTAGCGGGAGGGCCAGGCGAGCAGTACTTC.